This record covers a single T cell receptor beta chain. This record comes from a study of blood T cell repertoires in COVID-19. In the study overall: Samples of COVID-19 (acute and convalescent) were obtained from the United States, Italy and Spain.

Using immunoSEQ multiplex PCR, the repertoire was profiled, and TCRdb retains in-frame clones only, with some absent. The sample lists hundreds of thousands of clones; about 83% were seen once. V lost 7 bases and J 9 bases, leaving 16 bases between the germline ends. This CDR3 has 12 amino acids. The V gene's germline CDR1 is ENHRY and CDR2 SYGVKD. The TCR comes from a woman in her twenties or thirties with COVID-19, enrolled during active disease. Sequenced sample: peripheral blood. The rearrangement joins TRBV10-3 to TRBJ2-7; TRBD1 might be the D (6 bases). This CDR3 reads CAITSPTGPQYF. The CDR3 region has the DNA TGTGCCATCACCTCTCCAACAGGGCCGCAGTACTTC.